This T cell receptor beta chain was recorded in a study of TIL therapy for anti-PD-1-resistant metastatic lung cancer. Time point specified: pre-treatment sample, taken before nivolumab and TIL therapy. There are a few counts of this clone. Sequencing used immunoSEQ v3. Data came from immunoSEQ multiplex PCR; TCRdb stores just in-frame clones and leaves some out. The data contain more than 20,000 clones, roughly 79% of them singletons. The material was blood, obtained at baseline. The clonotype comes from a person between 25 and 80 years old with non-small cell lung cancer.

The CDR3 loop is CASSSGGASTDTQYF. The CDR3 bases are TGTGCCAGCAGTAGCGGGGGGGCTAGCACAGATACGCAGTATTTT. This chain links TRBV6-4 with TRBJ2-3; 10 bases are shared with TRBD2. Germline-derived CDR1 and CDR2 are MRHNA and SNTAGT. This CDR3 region has 15 residues. V shed 5 bases, J shed 0 bases, and the junction held 2 bases outside the gene matches.